This T cell receptor beta chain was sequenced for a study of blood T cell repertoires in COVID-19. Study background: The study drew acute and convalescent COVID-19 samples from the United States, Italy and Spain. PBMCs, B-cell-depleted T cells, or T cells provided the cDNA or gDNA that made up the material.

CDR3 length: 15 residues. Germline V gene data show CDR1 as LGHNT and CDR2 as FRNRAP. V shed 1 base and J shed 5 bases, with 14 bases lying between them. Per the original data handling: For nucleated cells, counts were estimated from reference gene primer amplification. Measured with immunoSEQ multiplex PCR; TCRdb has only the in-frame clones, and not every one. The V and J calls and clone size were taken over from that table, and D and trimming were inferred from the DNA. This sample has 80,000 to 95,000 clones, with roughly 88% found just once. This chain uses TRBV12-5 with TRBJ2-5; tentatively, D is TRBD2 (5 bases). This sequence originates from a human donor in a cohort sampled during active COVID-19. Sequenced input: peripheral blood. CDR3 sequence: CASGLDHGVTETQYF. The CDR3, as DNA: TGTGCTAGTGGTTTGGACCACGGGGTTACGGAGACCCAGTACTTC.